These 3 T cell receptor beta chains came from one sample sequenced in a study of OX40 agonist ivuxolimab in advanced cancers. Produced via immunoSEQ multiplex PCR; TCRdb's table is partial and in-frame only. Here the sample spans more than 55,000 clones, more than 65% being singletons. Specimen: CD4+ or CD8+ T cells sorted from blood, collected in a trial of the OX40 agonist ivuxolimab. The receptor set was obtained from an adult with an advanced solid tumor such as melanoma, head and neck, liver or kidney cancer.

The J gene is TRBJ1-1, the V gene TRBV6-1, with 8 bases fitting TRBD1. This CDR3 region has 14 residues. V gave up 4 bases and J gave up 2 bases; unmatched junction bases: 3. Looked up from germline, CDR1 is MNHNS and CDR2 is SASEGT. CDR3 bases: TGTGCCAGCAGTGTGACAGGGGTTAACACTGAAGCTTTCTTT. It encodes CASSVTGVNTEAFF.

The chain employs TRBV7-2 and TRBJ2-5; 8 positions match TRBD2. The CDR3 is made up of 16 amino acids. The germline V gene encodes CDR1 SGHTA and CDR2 FQGNSA. J lost 2 bases, V lost 5 bases, and 10 bases had no gene match. The CDR3 sequence is CASSRGTRRAQETQYF. In DNA form, the CDR3 reads TGTGCCAGCAGCCGAGGGACTAGAAGAGCACAAGAGACCCAGTACTTC.

The chain recombines TRBV7-3 with TRBJ1-1; TRBD1 agrees at 9 bases. The ends lost 3 bases at V and 5 bases at J; junction bases unmatched: 4. The CDR3 totals 14 residues. The germline V gene has CDR1 SGHTA and CDR2 FQGTGA. CDR3 coding DNA: TGTGCCAGCAGCTTGGGACAGGGACAGACTGAAGCTTTCTTT. Amino acid sequence: CASSLGQGQTEAFF.